The rows below give T cell receptor beta chains drawn from one sample of a study of cytomegalovirus exposure and HLA in healthy donors. The table came from immunoSEQ multiplex PCR; TCRdb's copy has only in-frame clones and leaves some out. The sample yields around 180,000 clones, roughly 75% seen once. The sample comprised PBMCs. Receptors were obtained from a man aged 40-49 years in good health and CMV-seronegative. CDR3s include the opening cysteine and the closing phenylalanine or tryptophan. A D gene is named only where the DNA matches it firmly. Rows may omit the clone size; those that give it use once, few, many or a size class.

j_gene | abundance | v_gene | d_gene | CDR3aa | CDR3nt
TRBJ1-6 | once | TRBV4-3 | . | CASSQFHPPISPLHF | TGCGCCAGCAGCCAATTCCACCCTCCTATTTCACCCCTCCACTTT
TRBJ1-1 | . | TRBV5-4 | . | CASSLAGQGGTEAFF | TGTGCCAGCAGCTTGGCCGGGCAGGGTGGGACTGAAGCTTTCTTT
TRBJ2-7 | once | TRBV2 | . | CASSETGPYEQYF | TGTGCCAGCAGTGAAACTGGTCCCTACGAGCAGTACTTC
TRBJ2-5 | . | TRBV7-2 | TRBD1 | CASTKTGSETQYF | TGTGCCAGCACCAAGACAGGGTCAGAGACCCAGTACTTC
TRBJ2-7 | once | TRBV9 | . | CASSVDIRHEQYF | TGTGCCAGCAGCGTGGACATCCGCCACGAGCAGTACTTC
TRBJ2-5 | few | TRBV7-3 | TRBD2 | CASSWTSVIRGETQYF | TGTGCCAGCAGCTGGACTAGCGTCATAAGGGGAGAGACCCAGTACTTC
TRBJ1-1 | . | TRBV7-8 | TRBD1 | CASSAYRGHTEAFF | TGTGCCAGCAGCGCCTACAGGGGGCACACTGAAGCTTTCTTT
TRBJ2-1 | . | TRBV10-1 | TRBD1 | CASSFTGGAGVDEQFF | TGCGCCAGCAGTTTTACAGGGGGCGCGGGGGTCGATGAGCAGTTCTTC
TRBJ2-7 | . | TRBV7-8 | . | CASSQTQGPEQYF | TGTGCCAGCAGCCAAACGCAGGGTCCCGAGCAGTACTTC
TRBJ1-2 | few | TRBV19 | . | CASSRDTPNYGYTF | TGTGCCAGTAGTAGGGACACGCCTAACTATGGCTACACCTTC
TRBJ1-2 | . | TRBV6-6 | . | CASSYVWAGGYTF | TGTGCCAGCAGTTACGTTTGGGCTGGTGGCTACACCTTC
TRBJ1-1 | few | TRBV5-5 | TRBD1 | CASIMTGMQTEAFF | TGTGCCAGCATCATGACAGGGATGCAAACTGAAGCTTTCTTT
TRBJ2-7 | . | TRBV6-5 | . | CASSQLGGQYEQYF | TGTGCCAGCAGTCAGCTGGGGGGGCAATACGAGCAGTACTTC
TRBJ2-7 | few | TRBV5-1 | . | CASSLDTGNYEQYF | TGCGCCAGCAGCTTGGATACGGGGAACTACGAGCAGTACTTC
TRBJ2-1 | . | TRBV5-1 | TRBD2 | CASSPGTSGRAVEQFF | TGCGCCAGCAGCCCCGGGACTAGCGGGAGGGCCGTTGAGCAGTTCTTC
TRBJ2-7 | . | TRBV5-1 | TRBD1 | CASSSTPPGTGYYEQYF | TGCGCCAGCAGCTCGACCCCACCCGGGACAGGGTACTACGAGCAGTACTTC
TRBJ1-4 | . | TRBV19 | . | CASSSLGLGQVGGKLFF | TGTGCCAGTAGTTCCCTGGGGTTAGGGCAGGTAGGAGGAAAACTGTTTTTT
TRBJ2-5 | . | TRBV2 | TRBD2 | CASSGWRGQETQYF | TGTGCCAGCAGTGGCTGGCGGGGGCAAGAGACCCAGTACTTC
TRBJ2-7 | . | TRBV21-1 | . | CASSSQVYEQYF | TGTGCCAGCAGCTCACAGGTCTACGAGCAGTACTTC
TRBJ2-2 | few | TRBV19 | . | CASSMLGRRNTGELFF | TGTGCCAGTAGTATGTTGGGCAGGCGGAACACCGGGGAGCTGTTTTTT
TRBJ2-4 | . | TRBV7-9 | TRBD2 | CASRLAEAKNIQYF | TGTGCCAGCCGACTAGCAGAAGCCAAAAACATTCAGTACTTC
TRBJ2-1 | . | TRBV5-8 | . | CASSQDWSSYNEQFF | TGTGCCAGCAGCCAGGACTGGAGCTCCTACAATGAGCAGTTCTTC
TRBJ1-1 | . | TRBV9 | TRBD1 | CASSVAPGTGGTEAFF | TGTGCCAGCAGCGTAGCTCCCGGGACAGGGGGCACTGAAGCTTTCTTT
TRBJ1-1 | few | TRBV9 | . | CASSGSSGGSTEAFF | TGTGCCAGCAGCGGATCTTCCGGAGGGAGCACTGAAGCTTTCTTT
TRBJ2-7 | . | TRBV7-9 | TRBD1 | CASSLRTGGNYEQYF | TGTGCCAGCAGCCTCCGGACAGGGGGCAACTACGAGCAGTACTTC
TRBJ2-1 | few | TRBV5-4 | . | CASSRGIGGNGNEQFF | TGTGCCAGCAGCCGGGGGATAGGGGGCAATGGCAATGAGCAGTTCTTC
TRBJ2-3 | . | TRBV7-2 | . | CASSLGGITDTQYF | TGTGCCAGCAGCTTAGGCGGGATCACAGATACGCAGTATTTT
TRBJ2-2 | . | TRBV5-1 | . | CASSRELPTGELFF | TGCGCCAGCAGCCGGGAACTCCCCACCGGGGAGCTGTTTTTT
TRBJ1-2 | . | TRBV5-5 | . | CASSSGDYGYTF | TGTGCCAGCAGCTCAGGGGACTATGGCTACACCTTC
TRBJ1-6 | . | TRBV27 | . | CASSSTGSDNSPLHF | TGTGCCAGCAGTTCCACAGGGTCGGATAATTCACCCCTCCACTTT
TRBJ1-5 | . | TRBV10-3 | . | CAISVKGEQPQHF | TGTGCCATCAGTGTGAAGGGGGAGCAGCCCCAGCATTTT
TRBJ2-7 | . | TRBV5-1 | . | CASSTGWGRGSYEQYF | TGCGCCAGCAGCACCGGGTGGGGAAGGGGCTCCTACGAGCAGTACTTC
TRBJ2-3 | few | TRBV30 | . | CAWSEGLQGTDTQYF | TGTGCCTGGAGTGAGGGACTTCAGGGCACAGATACGCAGTATTTT
TRBJ1-1 | few | TRBV21-1 | . | CASSKSLPWREKAFF | TGTGCCAGCAGCAAGTCCCTCCCATGGAGGGAGAAAGCTTTCTTT
TRBJ2-5 | . | TRBV19 | . | CASSMSRGGGETQYF | TGTGCCAGTAGTATGAGTAGAGGGGGGGGCGAGACCCAGTACTTC
TRBJ2-7 | . | TRBV7-8 | TRBD2 | CASSVRTSWEQYF | TGTGCCAGCAGCGTCAGGACTAGCTGGGAGCAGTACTTC
TRBJ2-7 | . | TRBV9 | TRBD1 | CASSPGTGSSYEQYF | TGCGCCAGCAGCCCCGGGACAGGGAGCTCCTACGAGCAGTACTTC
TRBJ1-1 | . | TRBV2 | . | CASSGHSQNTEAFF | TGTGCCAGCAGTGGTCACAGCCAGAACACTGAAGCTTTCTTT
TRBJ2-2 | few | TRBV6-1 | TRBD2 | CASSPSGGMRELFF | TGTGCCAGCAGTCCTAGCGGGGGGATGAGGGAGCTGTTTTTT
TRBJ1-2 | . | TRBV27 | . | CTSRIVRGGLPGYTF | TGTACCAGCAGAATAGTGAGGGGGGGACTGCCTGGCTACACCTTC
TRBJ2-3 | . | TRBV19 | . | CASNRAGPTDTQYF | TGTGCCAGTAATCGGGCGGGGCCCACAGATACGCAGTATTTT
TRBJ2-1 | . | TRBV9 | TRBD2 | CASSAPGTSFVEQFF | TGTGCCAGCAGCGCACCCGGGACTAGCTTCGTCGAGCAGTTCTTC
TRBJ1-1 | . | TRBV29-1 | . | CSVETDSRTEAFF | TGCAGCGTTGAAACTGACAGTCGGACTGAAGCTTTCTTT
TRBJ1-2 | . | TRBV30 | . | CAWSVYRDGYTF | TGTGCCTGGAGTGTATACCGGGATGGCTACACCTTC
TRBJ1-2 | . | TRBV25-1 | . | CASGSGIGYTF | TGTGCCTCGGGCTCGGGAATCGGCTACACCTTC
TRBJ1-6 | . | TRBV10-2 | . | CASSERAGFRSPLHF | TGTGCCAGCAGTGAGAGGGCAGGGTTTCGATCACCCCTCCACTTT
TRBJ2-7 | . | TRBV10-3 | . | CAITTRDSYEQYF | TGTGCCATCACCACCAGGGACTCCTACGAGCAGTACTTC
TRBJ1-1 | once | TRBV5-6 | . | CASSLPGNTEAFF | TGTGCCAGCAGCTTGCCAGGGAACACTGAAGCTTTCTTT
TRBJ1-2 | . | TRBV6-5 | TRBD1 | CASSGTGPIRGYTF | TGTGCCAGCAGTGGGACAGGGCCCATCAGGGGCTACACCTTC
TRBJ2-1 | once | TRBV5-1 | . | CASSSSGEDYNEQFF | TGCGCCAGCAGCAGTTCGGGGGAAGACTACAATGAGCAGTTCTTC
TRBJ2-3 | few | TRBV27 | TRBD1 | CASSLLVQGATDTQYF | TGTGCCAGCAGTTTATTGGTACAGGGGGCAACAGATACGCAGTATTTT
TRBJ1-1 | once | TRBV15 | . | CATSRDRIFSTEAFF | TGTGCCACCAGCAGAGACAGGATATTCAGCACTGAAGCTTTCTTT
TRBJ1-1 | . | TRBV4-2 | . | CASSQAGGVRHTEAFF | TGTGCCAGCAGCCAAGCGGGAGGGGTTCGCCACACTGAAGCTTTCTTT